The 12 T cell receptor beta chains given below trace back to one sample, sequenced in a study of blood T cells in healthy people across ages. Through a sample-barcoded 5' primer and a J-beta primer mix, a second PCR was run for about 6 to 12 cycles. A single record per CDR3 protein comes from TCRdb applying MiXCR to the 5' RACE reads. The sample yields about 780,000 distinct CDR3 sequences, about 46% seen once. The sequenced sample was blood. The receptors originated from a man aged 80 or over in good health.

This clonotype was picked up a small number of times. The J gene is TRBJ2-1, the V gene TRBV7-2, with TRBD2 matching over 8 bases. The germline V gene encodes CDR1 SGHTA and CDR2 FQGNSA. The CDR3 length is 16 residues. V gave up 6 bases and J gave up 5 bases; unmatched junction bases: 12. CDR3 protein: CASSLTAGANNNEQFF. CDR3 sequence (DNA): TGTGCCAGCAGTTTGACAGCGGGAGCTAACAACAATGAGCAGTTCTTC. The full variable domain, rest sourced from reference TRBV7-2 and TRBJ2-1, is GAGVSQSPSNKVTEKGKDVELRCDPISGHTALYWYRQSLGQGLEFLIYFQGNSAPDKSGLPSDRFSAERTGGSVSTLTIQRTQQEDSAVYLCASSLTAGANNNEQFFGPGTRLTVL.

The rearrangement joins TRBV6-6 to TRBJ2-7; possibly TRBD1 for D (6 bases). The CDR3 consists of 15 residues. V was trimmed by 5 bases and J by 3 bases, leaving 17 bases between them. From germline, CDR1 is MNHNY and CDR2 SVGAGI (reference sequence). The chain's CDR3 is CASSQGFGSSYEQYF. CDR3 in DNA: TGTGCCAGCAGTCAGGGGTTCGGTAGCAGCTACGAGCAGTACTTC.

This clonotype was seen a handful of times. The V and J genes are TRBV5-1 and TRBJ2-3; D not resolved. CDR1 and CDR2 from the germline V gene are SGHRS and YFSETQ. This CDR3 is built from 12 residues. Trimming took 7 bases from V and 5 from J, leaving 11 bases between them. The CDR3 DNA sequence: TGCGCCAGCCGACTTCTAGAAGATACGCAGTATTTT. It translates to CASRLLEDTQYF.

CDR3 in DNA: TGCAGTGCTAGAGCCCCTCTAGGGTCCGGACATCAGCCCCAGCATTTT. Its translation is CSARAPLGSGHQPQHF. The chain combines TRBV20-1 with TRBJ1-5; D uncertain. The CDR3 runs to 16 residues. CDR1 DFQATT and CDR2 SNEGSKA come from the germline V gene (reference sequence). V was trimmed by 1 base and J by 5 bases, leaving 18 bases between them.

The genes are TRBV6-5 and TRBJ2-3, with a possible D match to TRBD2 (5 bases). Germline V lookup: CDR1 MNHEY, CDR2 SVGAGI. Trimming pared 6 bases from V and 0 bases from J, leaving 16 bases between. CDR3 length: 16 amino acids. The CDR3 coding sequence is TGTGCCAGCAGCCAACACTCCCGCGGGAGCACAGATACGCAGTATTTT. Amino acids: CASSQHSRGSTDTQYF.

The J gene is TRBJ2-7, the V gene TRBV5-6; no firm D call. V was shortened by 1 base and J by 2 bases, with 10 bases between the two germline ends. Looked up from germline, CDR1 is SGHDT and CDR2 is YYEEEE. The CDR3 contains 14 residues. Here the CDR3 DNA reads TGTGCCAGCAGCTTGCCGGCCTCAACCTACGAGCAGTACTTC. Translation gives CASSLPASTYEQYF.

This clonotype was detected a few times. CDR3 in DNA: TGCAGTGCTAGACGCCTAGCGGGAGTCTATGAGCAGTTCTTC. Its translation: CSARRLAGVYEQFF. The chain combines TRBV20-1 with TRBJ2-1, with 10 positions matching TRBD2. Germline CDR1 is DFQATT and CDR2 is SNEGSKA (reference sequence). V was pared by 2 bases and J by 8 bases, with 6 bases of the junction left unmatched. This CDR3 has 14 amino acids.

This clonotype has only one observation. The chain has TRBV29-1 and TRBJ1-1; no clear D. The V end lost 3 bases, the J end lost 4 bases, and 12 bases lay between the germline ends. Germline lookup yields CDR1 SQVTM and CDR2 ANQGSEA. The CDR3 runs 13 residues. Here the CDR3 reads CSVEIGQATEAFF. The CDR3 nucleotides are TGCAGCGTTGAGATAGGCCAGGCCACTGAAGCTTTCTTT.

This clonotype was seen only a few times. The chain uses TRBV6-1 and TRBJ2-1; 10 bases agree with TRBD1. This CDR3 comprises 17 residues. Trimming cost V 5 bases and J 7 bases; bases outside gene matches: 14. Looked up from germline, CDR1 is MNHNS and CDR2 is SASEGT. The CDR3 DNA is TGTGCCAGCAGTACCCAAGACAGGGGGCGACCTCGGAATGAGCAGTTCTTC. Translated, it gives CASSTQDRGRPRNEQFF.

The CDR3: CASSSSGTVPYF. DNA of the CDR3: TGTGCCAGCAGCTCATCCGGGACAGTTCCGTATTTT. The V gene is TRBV7-6, the J gene TRBJ2-3; 7 bases are a match to TRBD1. Germline values: CDR1 SGHVS, CDR2 FNYEAQ. This CDR3 region has 12 residues. V was clipped by 4 bases and J by 14 bases; unmatched bases: 9.

This clonotype has just one count. The chain carries TRBV2 and TRBJ1-2; no reliable D call. Trimming removed 4 bases from V and 4 bases from J, with 10 bases in between. The CDR3 totals 13 residues. The germline gives CDR1 SNHLY, CDR2 FYNNEI. The CDR3 nucleotides are TGTGCCAGCAGTGCCGTATCTACCTATGGCTACACCTTC. It specifies CASSAVSTYGYTF. Drawing the rest from reference TRBV2 and TRBJ1-2, the complete variable domain is EPEVTQTPSHQVTQMGQEVILRCVPISNHLYFYWYRQILGQKVEFLVSFYNNEISEKSEIFDDQFSVERPDGSNFTLKIRSTKLEDSAMYFCASSAVSTYGYTFGSGTRLTVV.

This chain links TRBV27 with TRBJ2-1; D may correspond to TRBD1 or TRBD2 (5 bases each). Deletions cut 5 bases from V and 9 bases from J, with 26 bases between. There are 17 residues in the CDR3. CDR1 is MNHEY and CDR2 is SMNVEV in the germline V gene (reference sequence). CDR3 region: CASSPTRIASSQGEQFF. The CDR3, as DNA: TGTGCCAGCAGTCCAACGAGGATAGCGTCCTCTCAGGGTGAGCAGTTCTTC.